This TCR beta chain was recovered during a study of graft-versus-host responses after intestinal transplantation. Study details: Following induction with anti-thymocyte globulin, all recipients were given tacrolimus and steroids for two to four years. Broader study findings: There was an association between peak levels of circulating GvH clones and early post-transplant HvG declines.

Note on this clone: As yet, its antigen is unknown.

Here immunoSEQ multiplex PCR was the method, and the copy in TCRdb shows in-frame clones only, minus some. The profile shows roughly 17,000 clones, approximately 86% of them singletons. The sequencing here drew on bone marrow, taken around 120 days after transplant. This TCR was sampled from a human patient who received an intestinal transplant, so some T cells may come from the graft donor.

CDR3 in amino acids: CASSFLRMFNEQFF. The CDR3 DNA reads TGTGCCAGCAGCTTCTTGCGGATGTTTAATGAGCAGTTCTTC. The chain couples TRBV7-8 to TRBJ2-1, with no clear D. CDR3 length equals 14 residues. CDR1 is SGHVS, CDR2 FQNEAQ, per germline. The ends were cut back, 3 bases at V and 7 bases at J, with 13 bases in the middle.